This entry lists 27 T cell receptor beta chains sequenced from one sample in a study of vaccination effects on CD4 cells after COVID-19. Clones were sequenced by immunoSEQ multiplex PCR, and TCRdb holds only the in-frame ones, with some missing. Among more than 25,000 clones listed, roughly four fifths were seen once. Viral peptide pool expansion of antigen-specific CD4+ T cells preceded sequencing in the ViraFEST assay. Having been cultured for less than 13 days, the cells underwent CD4+ T cell isolation. BNT162b2 vaccine or mRNA-1273 vaccine was given to participants in two doses. Their antigens are not known. Sequencing was performed on CD4+ T cells from PBMCs cultured with HCoV-229E spike peptides, taken after COVID-19 vaccination. These receptors were obtained from a human donor who received a COVID-19 vaccine.

The chain couples TRBV7-6 to TRBJ2-1; D might be TRBD1 or TRBD2, each matching 5 bases. Trimming removed 4 bases from V and 5 bases from J, with 18 bases in between. In germline, CDR1 is SGHVS, CDR2 FNYEAQ. This CDR3 is built from 16 residues. The DNA for the CDR3 is TGTGCCAGCAGCTCGTACAGGCCTACCGGGGACAATGAGCAGTTCTTC. The encoded protein is CASSSYRPTGDNEQFF. Filled out from reference TRBV7-6 and TRBJ2-1, the complete variable domain reads GAGVSQSPRYKVTKRGQDVALRCDPISGHVSLYWYRQALGQGPEFLTYFNYEAQQDKSGLPNDRFSAERPEGSISTLTIQRTEQRDSAMYRCASSSYRPTGDNEQFFGPGTRLTVL.

This clone was observed a single time. The chain couples TRBV6-5 to TRBJ2-3, with D perhaps assigned TRBD1 or TRBD2 (6 bases each). Trimming removed 6 bases at V and 4 bases at J, with 14 bases between. The length of the CDR3 is 14 residues. Germline V gives CDR1 MNHEY, CDR2 SVGAGI. In DNA, the CDR3 is TGTGCCAGCAGGGGACTGGGGGCGTCAGATACGCAGTATTTT. As protein: CASRGLGASDTQYF.

The V call is TRBV6-5, the J call TRBJ1-4, with a weak D call TRBD1 (5 bases). The CDR3 is 14 residues long. V was pared by 6 bases and J by 5 bases, with 13 bases between. Germline V gene sequence: CDR1 MNHEY, CDR2 SVGAGI. Written as DNA, the CDR3 is TGTGCCAGCAGAATGGACGGGACGAATGAAAAACTGTTTTTT. Its translation: CASRMDGTNEKLFF.

This chain joins TRBV27 and TRBJ1-5; D might be TRBD1 (6 bases). Germline CDR1 MNHEY, CDR2 SMNVEV (reference sequence). The CDR3 covers 13 residues. Trimming took off 5 bases at V and 4 bases at J, with 9 bases between the two ends. The CDR3 DNA reads TGTGCCAGCAGTGTTACAGGGAATCAGCCCCAGCATTTT. Residues: CASSVTGNQPQHF.

CDR3: CASSLRLPVNTDTQYF. In DNA form, the CDR3 reads TGTGCCAGCAGCTTACGGCTTCCCGTTAACACAGATACGCAGTATTTT. The chain joins TRBV7-6 to TRBJ2-3; no clear D gene. The CDR3 is 16 amino acids. Germline CDR1 and CDR2: SGHVS and FNYEAQ. The V gene lost 2 bases and the J gene lost 2 bases, with 14 bases spanning the gap.

The DNA for the CDR3 is TGTGCCAGCTCAGCAGGACGGAACACTGAAGCTTTCTTT. Translated: CASSAGRNTEAFF. The chain links TRBV18 to TRBJ1-1; D gene unclear. Per the germline V gene, CDR1 is KGHSH and CDR2 is LQKENI. With 5 bases removed from V and 1 base from J, the gap between germline ends came to 8 bases. The CDR3 runs 13 residues.

The chain couples TRBV30 to TRBJ1-5, with D tentatively TRBD1 (6 bases). Germline V lookup: CDR1 GTSNPN, CDR2 SVGIG (reference sequence). V gave up 2 bases and J gave up 5 bases, with 10 bases separating them. The CDR3 is made up of 13 amino acids. The CDR3 nucleotides are TGTGCCTGGAGTCAGGGGTGGGATCAGCCCCAGCATTTT. Translation: CAWSQGWDQPQHF.

The chain employs TRBV6-5 and TRBJ1-4; 9 bases align to TRBD1. Unmatched junction bases numbered 3, after V lost 6 bases and J lost 4 bases. The CDR3 is 14 amino acids. Germline CDR1 reads MNHEY; CDR2 reads SVGAGI. The CDR3 is CASRGTGSNEKLFF. The CDR3 region has the DNA TGTGCCAGCAGGGGGACAGGGAGTAATGAAAAACTGTTTTTT.

This clone was detected only a few times. The gene calls are TRBV6-5 and TRBJ1-6; 9 bases are shared with TRBD1. This CDR3 comprises 15 residues. Germline lookup yields CDR1 MNHEY and CDR2 SVGAGI. With 6 bases clipped from V and 6 bases from J, the junction kept 6 bases outside the gene matches. The CDR3 loop is CASRGQGSFNSPLHF. The DNA for the CDR3 is TGTGCCAGCAGAGGACAGGGGAGTTTTAATTCACCCCTCCACTTT.

This clone was recorded once. This chain joins TRBV2 and TRBJ2-1; 9 bases align to TRBD2. Germline trimming cut 6 bases from V and 6 bases from J; bases unmatched to any gene: 12. Germline loops: CDR1 SNHLY, CDR2 FYNNEI. The CDR3 is 16 amino acids. CDR3 DNA sequence: TGTGCCAGCAGCGACGCCGGGACTAGCCCCCCCAATGAGCAGTTCTTC. Amino acids: CASSDAGTSPPNEQFF. The full variable domain, rest sourced from reference TRBV2 and TRBJ2-1, is EPEVTQTPSHQVTQMGQEVILRCVPISNHLYFYWYRQILGQKVEFLVSFYNNEISEKSEIFDDQFSVERPDGSNFTLKIRSTKLEDSAMYFCASSDAGTSPPNEQFFGPGTRLTVL.

The chain couples TRBV19 to TRBJ2-7, with 9 bases fitting TRBD1. The CDR3 sequence is 14 residues long. The J segment lost 3 bases and the V segment lost 4 bases, leaving 4 bases of the junction unmatched. CDR1 LNHDA and CDR2 SQIVND come from the germline V gene (reference sequence). CDR3 DNA: TGTGCCAGTAGTAGGGGACAGGGTCTCTACGAGCAGTACTTC. Its protein is CASSRGQGLYEQYF.

V is TRBV6-6 and J is TRBJ1-1, with D possibly matching TRBD1 (5 bases). Germline loops: CDR1 MNHNY, CDR2 SVGAGI (reference sequence). V lost 10 bases, J lost 3 bases, and 15 bases lay in between. The CDR3 has 13 amino acids. CDR3 loop: CATRWGRDTEAFF. In DNA, the CDR3 is TGTGCCACCAGGTGGGGCAGAGACACTGAAGCTTTCTTT.

A few counts support this clone. This chain connects TRBV11-2 to TRBJ2-3, with TRBD2 matching 9 bases. In germline, CDR1 is SGHAT, CDR2 FQNNGV. CDR3 size: 17 residues. Losses at the gene ends were 3 bases for V and 2 bases for J; bases not matched to a gene: 9. In DNA form, the CDR3 reads TGTGCCAGCAGCTTGGACCCCCCTAGCGGGACCACAGATACGCAGTATTTT. Its protein product is CASSLDPPSGTTDTQYF.

The J gene is TRBJ2-7, the V gene TRBV12-3 or TRBV12-4; D is uncertain. The CDR3 has 12 residues. The ends were cut back, 5 bases at V and 4 bases at J, with 9 bases in the middle. The CDR3 region is CASSPLGYEQYF. Written as DNA, the CDR3 is TGTGCCAGCAGTCCTCTTGGATACGAGCAGTACTTC.

The chain combines TRBV6-6 with TRBJ2-5, with 8 bases that match TRBD2. After removal of 5 bases from V and 2 bases from J, the junction contained 4 bases not matched to a gene. This CDR3 has 14 amino acids. Germline values: CDR1 MNHNY, CDR2 SVGAGI (reference sequence). CDR3 region: CASSPTSGQETQYF. DNA for the CDR3: TGTGCCAGCAGTCCAACTAGCGGACAAGAGACCCAGTACTTC.

The chain links TRBV11-3 to TRBJ2-5, with 10 bases aligning to TRBD2. CDR1 and CDR2 from the germline V gene are SGHNT and YENEEA. V shed 6 bases and J 7 bases; nucleotides not matched to a gene: 8. The CDR3 spans 14 residues. The CDR3 loop is CASSKRGGTGTQYF. Written as DNA, the CDR3 is TGTGCCAGCAGTAAGCGGGGGGGTACGGGGACCCAGTACTTC.

This clone was seen more than once but under ten times. CDR3 region: CASSLPGSGSYGYTF. CDR3 nucleotide sequence: TGTGCCAGCAGTCTGCCGGGGTCGGGATCCTATGGCTACACCTTC. The gene calls are TRBV6-2 or TRBV6-3 and TRBJ1-2; no clear D gene. This CDR3 has 15 residues. V was shortened by 5 bases and J by 4 bases, with 17 bases between the two germline ends. CDR1 and CDR2 (germline): MNHEY, SVGEGT.

This clone was observed a few times. In DNA form, the CDR3 reads TGCGCCAGCAGCTTGGGGGGGTCCAGCTCCTACAATGAGCAGTTCTTC. Translation gives CASSLGGSSSYNEQFF. The V and J genes are TRBV5-1 and TRBJ2-1; D may match TRBD1 or TRBD2 (5 bases each). The CDR3 consists of 16 residues. The ends were cut back, 0 bases at V and 0 bases at J, with 10 bases in the middle. Germline V CDR1 and CDR2: SGHRS, YFSETQ.

This clone has only a few counts. CDR3 residues: CASSIGPSTDTQYF. CDR3 nucleotides: TGTGCCAGTAGTATTGGCCCTAGCACAGATACGCAGTATTTT. The chain links TRBV19 to TRBJ2-3; D is unresolved. Germline assignment: CDR1 LNHDA and CDR2 SQIVND (reference sequence). Trimming took off 3 bases at V and 0 bases at J, with 7 bases between the two ends. The CDR3 totals 14 residues.

The chain joins TRBV7-9 to TRBJ2-6; the match to TRBD2 covers 7 bases. The CDR3 is made up of 17 amino acids. Germline V gene sequence: CDR1 SEHNR, CDR2 FQNEAQ (reference sequence). The ends lost 0 bases at V and 0 bases at J; junction bases unmatched: 2. The CDR3 protein is CASSLAGGSSGANVLTF. CDR3 nucleotide sequence: TGTGCCAGCAGCTTAGCGGGAGGGAGCTCTGGGGCCAACGTCCTGACTTTC.

This clone was seen a handful of times. V gene TRBV7-2 combines with J gene TRBJ1-2; weak D call: TRBD1 (5 bases). V lost 0 bases, J lost 0 bases, and 8 bases lay in between. CDR1 is SGHTA and CDR2 is FQGNSA in the germline V gene. This CDR3 spans 15 amino acids. The CDR3 DNA reads TGTGCCAGCAGCTTAGCTCCGGGGGCTAACTATGGCTACACCTTC. Its protein product is CASSLAPGANYGYTF.

This clone rates as medium-sized. The chain recombines TRBV9 with TRBJ1-2; a weak D match, TRBD1 (6 bases). V was clipped by 4 bases and J by 4 bases, with 14 bases between them. CDR3 size: 14 residues. Germline V gene sequence: CDR1 SGDLS, CDR2 YYNGEE. DNA of the CDR3: TGTGCCAGCAGCCCCCCGACCAGGGGCTATGGCTACACCTTC. Its translation is CASSPPTRGYGYTF.

The chain joins TRBV5-1 to TRBJ2-1; D might be TRBD1 or TRBD2, each matching 5 bases. The V gene's germline CDR1 is SGHRS and CDR2 YFSETQ. The CDR3 runs to 14 residues. V gave up 6 bases and J gave up 4 bases, with 14 bases separating them. The CDR3 DNA follows: TGCGCCAGCACCGATCCCGGGGCTTACAATGAGCAGTTCTTC. As protein: CASTDPGAYNEQFF.

The chain uses TRBV5-1 and TRBJ1-1; D not certain. The CDR3 is made up of 14 amino acids. Trimming removed 0 bases at V and 5 bases at J, with 11 bases between. CDR1 is SGHRS, CDR2 YFSETQ, per germline. The CDR3: CASSLDTRRTEAFF. CDR3 nucleotide sequence: TGCGCCAGCAGCTTGGACACCAGACGGACTGAAGCTTTCTTT.

This chain uses TRBV11-2 with TRBJ2-1; D is possibly TRBD2 (5 bases). CDR1 is SGHAT and CDR2 is FQNNGV in the germline V gene. The CDR3 loop spans 13 amino acids. V dropped 4 bases and J dropped 5 bases, with 9 bases sitting between them. The CDR3 sequence: CASSSPRDNEQFF. The DNA for the CDR3 is TGTGCCAGCAGCTCCCCGCGGGACAATGAGCAGTTCTTC.

V and J are TRBV6-4 and TRBJ2-1, with 7 bases fitting TRBD2. Unmatched junction bases numbered 7, after V lost 4 bases and J lost 16 bases. The CDR3 length is 11 residues. Germline V gene data show CDR1 as MRHNA and CDR2 as SNTAGT. CDR3 sequence (DNA): TGTGCCAGCAGTGTGGCGGGGAGGGGATTCTTC. This codes for CASSVAGRGFF.

The chain employs TRBV18 and TRBJ2-1, with TRBD2 matching over 8 bases. The germline CDR1 and CDR2 sequences are KGHSH and LQKENI. V was pared by 3 bases and J by 6 bases, with 7 bases of the junction left unmatched. The CDR3 covers 15 residues. CDR3: CASSPPGLAGNEQFF. The CDR3, as DNA: TGTGCCAGCTCACCCCCCGGACTAGCAGGCAATGAGCAGTTCTTC.